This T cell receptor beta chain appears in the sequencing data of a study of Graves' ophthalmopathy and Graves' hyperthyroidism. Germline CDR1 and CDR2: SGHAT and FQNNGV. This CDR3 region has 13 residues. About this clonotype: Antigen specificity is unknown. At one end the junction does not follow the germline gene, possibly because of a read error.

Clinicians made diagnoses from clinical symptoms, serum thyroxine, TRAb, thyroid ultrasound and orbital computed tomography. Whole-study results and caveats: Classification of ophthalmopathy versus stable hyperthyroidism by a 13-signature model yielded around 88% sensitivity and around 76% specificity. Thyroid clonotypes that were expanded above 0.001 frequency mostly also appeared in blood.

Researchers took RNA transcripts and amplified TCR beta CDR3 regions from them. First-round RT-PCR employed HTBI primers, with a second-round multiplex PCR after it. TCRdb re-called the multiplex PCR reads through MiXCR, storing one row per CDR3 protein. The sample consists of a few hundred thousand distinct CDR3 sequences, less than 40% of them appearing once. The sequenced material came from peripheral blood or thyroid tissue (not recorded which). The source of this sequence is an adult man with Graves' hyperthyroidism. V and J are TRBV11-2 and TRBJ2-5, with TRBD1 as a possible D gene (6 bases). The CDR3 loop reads CTSSVGQQETQYF. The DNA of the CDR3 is TGTACCAGCAGCGTTGGACAGCAAGAGACCCAGTACTTC.